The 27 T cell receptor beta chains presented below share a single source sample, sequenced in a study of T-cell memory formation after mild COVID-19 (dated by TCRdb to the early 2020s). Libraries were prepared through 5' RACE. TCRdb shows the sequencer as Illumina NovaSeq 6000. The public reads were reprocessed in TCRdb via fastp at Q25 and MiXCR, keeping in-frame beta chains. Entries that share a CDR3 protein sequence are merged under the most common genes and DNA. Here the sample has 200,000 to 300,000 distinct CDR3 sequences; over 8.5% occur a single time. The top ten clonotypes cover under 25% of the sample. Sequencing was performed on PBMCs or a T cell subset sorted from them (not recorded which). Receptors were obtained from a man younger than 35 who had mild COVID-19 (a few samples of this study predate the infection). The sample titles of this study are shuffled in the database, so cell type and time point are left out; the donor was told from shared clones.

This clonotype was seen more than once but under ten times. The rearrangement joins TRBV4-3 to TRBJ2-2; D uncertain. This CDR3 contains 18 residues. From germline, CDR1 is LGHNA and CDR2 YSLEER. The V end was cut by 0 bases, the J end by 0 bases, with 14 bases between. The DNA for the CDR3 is TGCGCCAGCAGCCAAGATATATACAGAAACGCGAACACCGGGGAGCTGTTTTTT. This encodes CASSQDIYRNANTGELFF.

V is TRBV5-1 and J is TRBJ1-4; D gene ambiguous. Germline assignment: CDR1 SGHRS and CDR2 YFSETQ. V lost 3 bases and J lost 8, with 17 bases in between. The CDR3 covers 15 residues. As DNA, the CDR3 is TGCGCCAGCAGCTCGACGGGCTCCGAAGGGGAAAAACTGTTTTTT. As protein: CASSSTGSEGEKLFF.

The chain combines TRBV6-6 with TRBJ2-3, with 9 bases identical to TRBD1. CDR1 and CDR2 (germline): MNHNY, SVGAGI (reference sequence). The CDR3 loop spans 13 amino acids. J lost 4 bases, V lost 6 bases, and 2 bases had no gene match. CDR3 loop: CASRQGAADTQYF. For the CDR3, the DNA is TGTGCCAGCAGACAGGGGGCGGCAGATACGCAGTATTTT.

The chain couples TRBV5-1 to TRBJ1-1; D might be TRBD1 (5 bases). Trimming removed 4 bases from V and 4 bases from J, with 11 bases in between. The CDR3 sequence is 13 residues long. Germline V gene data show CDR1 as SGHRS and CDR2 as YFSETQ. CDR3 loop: CASSPWDGTEAFF. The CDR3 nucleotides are TGCGCCAGCAGCCCCTGGGACGGCACTGAAGCTTTCTTT.

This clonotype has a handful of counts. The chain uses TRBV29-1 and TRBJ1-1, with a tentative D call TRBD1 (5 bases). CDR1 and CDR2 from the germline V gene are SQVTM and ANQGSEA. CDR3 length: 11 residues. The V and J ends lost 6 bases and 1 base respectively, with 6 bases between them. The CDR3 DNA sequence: TGCAGCGTGGACACGAACACTGAAGCTTTCTTT. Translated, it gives CSVDTNTEAFF. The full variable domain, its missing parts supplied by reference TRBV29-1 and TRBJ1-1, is SAVISQKPSRDICQRGTSLTIQCQVDSQVTMMFWYRQQPGQSLTLIATANQGSEATYESGFVIDKFPISRPNLTFSTLTVSNMSPEDSSIYLCSVDTNTEAFFGQGTRLTVV.

This CDR3 reads CSASRAGGNSPLHF. CDR3 nucleotide sequence: TGCAGTGCTAGTAGGGCAGGGGGAAATTCACCCCTCCACTTT. The chain links TRBV20-1 to TRBJ1-6; 7 bases are a match to TRBD1. Trimming cost V 3 bases and J 7 bases; bases outside gene matches: 6. The germline V gene has CDR1 DFQATT and CDR2 SNEGSKA (reference sequence). CDR3 length: 14 amino acids.

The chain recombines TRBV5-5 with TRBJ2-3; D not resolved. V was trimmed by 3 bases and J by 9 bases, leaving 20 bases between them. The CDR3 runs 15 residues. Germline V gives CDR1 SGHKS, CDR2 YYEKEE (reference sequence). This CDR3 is CASSSSLNPPRTQYF. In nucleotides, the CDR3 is TGTGCCAGCAGCTCCAGCCTGAACCCACCCCGGACGCAGTATTTT.

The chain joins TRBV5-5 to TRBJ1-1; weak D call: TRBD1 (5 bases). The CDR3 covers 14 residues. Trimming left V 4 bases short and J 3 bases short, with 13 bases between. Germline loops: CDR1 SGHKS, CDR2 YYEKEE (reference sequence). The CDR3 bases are TGTGCCAGCAGCCAATCAGGGAGAGACACTGAAGCTTTCTTT. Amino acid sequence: CASSQSGRDTEAFF.

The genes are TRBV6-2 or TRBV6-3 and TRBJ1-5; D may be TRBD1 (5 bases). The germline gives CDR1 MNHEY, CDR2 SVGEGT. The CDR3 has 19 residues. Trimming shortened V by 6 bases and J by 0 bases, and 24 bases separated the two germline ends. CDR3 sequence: CASSHTRTAWDYSNQPQHF. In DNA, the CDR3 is TGTGCCAGCAGCCACACCCGAACCGCTTGGGACTATAGCAATCAGCCCCAGCATTTT.

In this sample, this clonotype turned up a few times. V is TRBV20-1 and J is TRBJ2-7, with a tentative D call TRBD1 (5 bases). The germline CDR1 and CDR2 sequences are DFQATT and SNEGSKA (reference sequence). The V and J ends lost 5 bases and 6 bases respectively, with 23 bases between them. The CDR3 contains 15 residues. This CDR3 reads CSAPHVGAVAGEQYF. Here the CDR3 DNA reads TGCAGTGCTCCCCATGTTGGGGCGGTGGCAGGCGAGCAGTACTTC.

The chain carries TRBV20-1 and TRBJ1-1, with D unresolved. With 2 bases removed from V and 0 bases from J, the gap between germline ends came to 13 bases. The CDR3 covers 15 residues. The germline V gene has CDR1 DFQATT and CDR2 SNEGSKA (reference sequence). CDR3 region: CSARKGGGLNTEAFF. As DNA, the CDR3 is TGCAGTGCTAGAAAGGGAGGCGGCTTGAACACTGAAGCTTTCTTT.

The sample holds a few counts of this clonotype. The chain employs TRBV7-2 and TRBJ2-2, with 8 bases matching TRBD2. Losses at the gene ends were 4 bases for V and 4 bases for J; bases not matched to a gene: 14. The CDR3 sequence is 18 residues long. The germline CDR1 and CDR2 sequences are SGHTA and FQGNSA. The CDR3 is CASSYSGGRGPSTGELFF. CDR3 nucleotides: TGTGCCAGCAGCTACTCGGGGGGGCGAGGGCCGAGCACCGGGGAGCTGTTTTTT.

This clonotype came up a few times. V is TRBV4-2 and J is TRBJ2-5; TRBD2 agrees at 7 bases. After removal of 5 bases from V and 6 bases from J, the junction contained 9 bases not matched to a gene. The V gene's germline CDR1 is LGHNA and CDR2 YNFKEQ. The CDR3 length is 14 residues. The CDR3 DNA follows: TGTGCCAGCAGCTCCCCGGACGGGAGGCAGACCCAGTACTTC. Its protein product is CASSSPDGRQTQYF.

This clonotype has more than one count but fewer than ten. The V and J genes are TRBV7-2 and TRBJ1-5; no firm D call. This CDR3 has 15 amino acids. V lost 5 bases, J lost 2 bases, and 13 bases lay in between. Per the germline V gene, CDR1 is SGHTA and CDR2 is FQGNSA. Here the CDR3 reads CASSPQLARNQPQHF. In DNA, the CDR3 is TGTGCCAGCAGCCCCCAGCTAGCGCGCAATCAGCCCCAGCATTTT.

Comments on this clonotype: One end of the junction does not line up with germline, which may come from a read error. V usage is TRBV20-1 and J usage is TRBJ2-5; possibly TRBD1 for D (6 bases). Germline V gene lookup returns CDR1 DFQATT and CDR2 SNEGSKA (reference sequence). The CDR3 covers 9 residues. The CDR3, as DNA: TGCAGTGCTAGAGGACAGGATAACTTC. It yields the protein CSARGQDNF.

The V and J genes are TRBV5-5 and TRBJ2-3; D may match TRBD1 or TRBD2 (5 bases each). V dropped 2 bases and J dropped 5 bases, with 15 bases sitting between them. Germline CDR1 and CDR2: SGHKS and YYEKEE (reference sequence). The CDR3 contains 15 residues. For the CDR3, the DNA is TGTGCCAGCAGCTTCCGGGACCCCAACAAAGATACGCAGTATTTT. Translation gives CASSFRDPNKDTQYF.

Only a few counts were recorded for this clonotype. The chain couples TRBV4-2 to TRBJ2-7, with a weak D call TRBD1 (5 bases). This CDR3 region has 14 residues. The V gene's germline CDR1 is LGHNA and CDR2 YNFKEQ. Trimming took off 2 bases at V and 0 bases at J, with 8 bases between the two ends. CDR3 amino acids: CASSQQDNSYEQYF. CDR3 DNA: TGTGCCAGCAGCCAACAGGACAACTCCTACGAGCAGTACTTC.

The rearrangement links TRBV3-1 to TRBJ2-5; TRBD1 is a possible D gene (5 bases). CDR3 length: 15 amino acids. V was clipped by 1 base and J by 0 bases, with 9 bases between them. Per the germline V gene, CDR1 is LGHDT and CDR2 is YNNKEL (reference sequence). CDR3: CASSQGWGNQETQYF. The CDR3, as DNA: TGTGCCAGCAGCCAAGGCTGGGGCAACCAAGAGACCCAGTACTTC.

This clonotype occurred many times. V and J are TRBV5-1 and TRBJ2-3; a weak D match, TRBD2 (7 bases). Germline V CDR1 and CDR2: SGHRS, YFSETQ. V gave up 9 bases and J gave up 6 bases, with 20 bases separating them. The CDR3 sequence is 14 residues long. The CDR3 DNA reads TGCGCCACCTCGGCGGGGGCTGCCGGTGATACGCAGTATTTT. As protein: CATSAGAAGDTQYF.

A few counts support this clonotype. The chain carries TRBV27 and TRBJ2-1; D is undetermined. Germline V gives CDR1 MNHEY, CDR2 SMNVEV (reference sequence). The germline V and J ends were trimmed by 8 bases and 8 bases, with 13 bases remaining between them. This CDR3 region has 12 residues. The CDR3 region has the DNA TGTGCCAGCGGAATGACCTCCGATGAGCAGTTCTTC. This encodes CASGMTSDEQFF.

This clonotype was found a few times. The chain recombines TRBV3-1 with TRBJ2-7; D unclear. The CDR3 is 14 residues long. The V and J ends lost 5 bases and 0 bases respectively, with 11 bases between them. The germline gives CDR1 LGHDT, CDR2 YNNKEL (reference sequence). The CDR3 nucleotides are TGTGCCAGCAGCATGGAGTTCTCCTCCTACGAGCAGTACTTC. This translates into CASSMEFSSYEQYF.

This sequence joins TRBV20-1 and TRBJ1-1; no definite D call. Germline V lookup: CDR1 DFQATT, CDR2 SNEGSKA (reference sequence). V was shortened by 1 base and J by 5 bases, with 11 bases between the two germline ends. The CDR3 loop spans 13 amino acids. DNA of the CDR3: TGCAGTGCTAGAGGAGTGGGCCGTACTGAAGCTTTCTTT. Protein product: CSARGVGRTEAFF.

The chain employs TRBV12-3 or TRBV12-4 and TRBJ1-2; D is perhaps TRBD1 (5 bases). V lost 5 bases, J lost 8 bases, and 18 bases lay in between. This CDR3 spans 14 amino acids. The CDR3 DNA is TGTGCCAGCAGTAAAGCCGCAGGGCATAAAGGCTACACCTTC. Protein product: CASSKAAGHKGYTF.

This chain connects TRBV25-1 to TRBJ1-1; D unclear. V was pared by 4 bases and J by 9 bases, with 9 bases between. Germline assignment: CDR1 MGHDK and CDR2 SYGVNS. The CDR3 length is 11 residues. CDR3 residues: CASSGARKAFF. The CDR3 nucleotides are TGTGCCAGCAGTGGGGCCCGGAAAGCTTTCTTT.

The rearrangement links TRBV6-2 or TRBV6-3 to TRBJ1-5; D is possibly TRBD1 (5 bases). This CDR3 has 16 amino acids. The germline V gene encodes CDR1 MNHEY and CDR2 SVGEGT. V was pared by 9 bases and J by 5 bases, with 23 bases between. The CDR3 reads CASNFRLNRHDQPQHF. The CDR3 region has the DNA TGTGCCAGTAATTTTCGGCTAAACAGGCACGATCAGCCCCAGCATTTT.

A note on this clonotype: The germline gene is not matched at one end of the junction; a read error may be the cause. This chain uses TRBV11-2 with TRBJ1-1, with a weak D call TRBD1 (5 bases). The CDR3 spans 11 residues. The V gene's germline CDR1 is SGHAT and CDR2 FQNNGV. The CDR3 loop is CASSSGAEAFF. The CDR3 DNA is TGTGCCAGCAGCTCTGGGGCTGAGGCTTTCTTT.

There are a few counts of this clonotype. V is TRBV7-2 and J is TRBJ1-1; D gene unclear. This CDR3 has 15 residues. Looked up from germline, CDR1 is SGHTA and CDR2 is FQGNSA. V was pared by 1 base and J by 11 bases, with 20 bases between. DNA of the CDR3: TGTGCCAGCAGCTTAGGTAGCCAGGCCGGTCTGTCTGCTTTCTTT. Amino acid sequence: CASSLGSQAGLSAFF.